The rows below give T cell receptor beta chains drawn from one sample of a study of T cell repertoires in cytomegalovirus infection. TCRdb fed the reads into MiXCR, producing one record per CDR3 protein. The sample contains about 740,000 distinct CDR3 sequences, 35% to 40% of which appear only once. Sequences were obtained from PBMCs. These receptors all come from a human donor in good health (CMV status not recorded). Some clones in this sample may be carry-over from other donors' samples. CDR3s leave out the opening cysteine and the closing phenylalanine or tryptophan.

j_call | v_call | cdr3_aa
TRBJ2-2 | TRBV24-1 | ATSESKLAGNTGELF
TRBJ1-6 | TRBV5-1 | ASSREGTAKFLH
TRBJ2-1 | TRBV12-3/TRBV12-4 | ASSLVGTGEQF
TRBJ1-5 | TRBV6-6 | ASRELRAPNQPQH
TRBJ1-5 | TRBV28 | ASIEARGDQPQH
TRBJ2-7 | TRBV7-8 | ASSYPGQGVHEQY
TRBJ1-5 | TRBV28 | ASSPPRIVSNQPQH
TRBJ2-2 | TRBV6-5 | ASRPALGTSGRTGELF
TRBJ1-4 | TRBV19 | ASGGLGTNEKLF
TRBJ1-1 | TRBV12-3/TRBV12-4 | ASSYRGQGQSEAF
TRBJ2-7 | TRBV7-2 | ASSLSKGPYEQY
TRBJ1-2 | TRBV20-1 | SANRRTDYGYT
TRBJ2-4 | TRBV28 | ASSFQRLAGTKNIQY
TRBJ1-2 | TRBV20-1 | SAWGQGAVYGYT
TRBJ2-1 | TRBV27 | ASSADWGGGNEQF
TRBJ2-5 | TRBV7-9 | ASSLVPVPETQY
TRBJ1-2 | TRBV19 | ASSVTGGAGYGYT
TRBJ1-6 | TRBV11-2 | ASSRTGRNSPLH
TRBJ2-3 | TRBV7-8 | ASSSALRSTDTQY
TRBJ2-2 | TRBV12-3/TRBV12-4 | ASSQTSGRPNTGELF
TRBJ1-2 | TRBV7-8 | ASSPDRGLYGYT
TRBJ2-3 | TRBV5-1 | ASSPEMDTQY
TRBJ2-1 | TRBV20-1 | SASLGGSYNEQF
TRBJ2-6 | TRBV12-3/TRBV12-4 | ASSFRISLGANVLT
TRBJ1-2 | TRBV12-3/TRBV12-4 | ASSFPGPVDYGYT
TRBJ2-7 | TRBV19 | ASTLNGEQY
TRBJ2-7 | TRBV4-2 | ASSPDGAYEQY
TRBJ1-1 | TRBV19 | ASNIAYGNTEAF
TRBJ2-7 | TRBV27 | ASSLKVSGYYEQY
TRBJ1-1 | TRBV7-4 | ASSLGGEAAEAF
TRBJ2-5 | TRBV20-1 | SARRSFQETQY
TRBJ1-2 | TRBV25-1 | ASSDPSRGIGYT
TRBJ2-1 | TRBV7-9 | ASRQQGEQF
TRBJ1-4 | TRBV24-1 | ATSQGEKLF
TRBJ2-7 | TRBV7-9 | ASSLINTGYEQY
TRBJ1-1 | TRBV28 | ASSISGGDTEAF
TRBJ2-7 | TRBV6-2/TRBV6-3 | ASSHPTSGSYEQY
TRBJ1-2 | TRBV30 | AWIRTGMIYGYT
TRBJ1-6 | TRBV2 | ASRSEQGNSPLH
TRBJ2-5 | TRBV5-1 | ASSLGKSETQY
TRBJ1-4 | TRBV28 | ASHLNEKLF
TRBJ2-6 | TRBV20-1 | SARDRIPSSGANVLT
TRBJ2-5 | TRBV7-2 | ASSLRTSGRARETQY
TRBJ2-1 | TRBV7-9 | ASSEVGENEQF
TRBJ1-1 | TRBV28 | ARSFEREAF
TRBJ2-2 | TRBV4-1 | ASSQDRRSTGELF
TRBJ1-2 | TRBV6-1 | ASRDALWAGGYT
TRBJ1-1 | TRBV5-4 | ASSLPGQGDGTEAF
TRBJ2-6 | TRBV6-5 | ASSYKPSGANVLT
TRBJ1-2 | TRBV28 | SSSLSRGLSNYGYT
TRBJ2-1 | TRBV7-6 | ASSLQRAGPGSYNEQF
TRBJ2-3 | TRBV19 | ATTDDTDTQY
TRBJ1-1 | TRBV10-3 | AISDALRGTAF
TRBJ2-5 | TRBV11-2 | ASRLFGRQSKETQY
TRBJ2-2 | TRBV19 | ATSTGANTGELF
TRBJ2-4 | TRBV29-1 | SVENPTGIAKNIQY
TRBJ2-2 | TRBV15 | ATSKDRGTGELF
TRBJ1-3 | TRBV6-6 | ASSYSGTGFSGNTIY
TRBJ2-7 | TRBV28 | ASSLRGGSNEQY